Below, one T cell receptor beta chain is given with its context. Its antigen remains unidentified. Base qualities were left out, and no much larger clone turns up one base away. The CDR1 and CDR2 encoded by the germline V gene are KGHSH and LQKENI. The cysteine opens and the phenylalanine closes a CDR3 of 13 amino acids. Here the CDR3 DNA is all that survives: 39 bases in frame from base 1. Relative to germline, V is missing 3 bases and J is missing 8 bases, with 5 bases of the junction outside any gene match. The record originates from a study of T cell responses to AZD1222 COVID-19 vaccine (dated by TCRdb to about 2021). General notes on the study: AZD1222 recipients with second doses at about 4 weeks or about 12 weeks were pooled, because spike-specific TCR depth and breadth did not differ between schedules. A total of about 230 trial participants underwent TCR sequencing, of whom roughly 210 received two doses of AZD1222 and about 25 received two doses of the MenACWY control vaccine. Trial participants were enrolled by age into 18-55, 56-69 and 70-plus year subgroups, with about 150, 28 and 57 TCR-sequenced participants respectively. The study at large found these results: The 56-69-year group was small, and its depth increase did not reach significance, likely because of low power. Reportedly, close to half of the unique spike-specific TCRs recognized epitopes lying outside the regions that are mutated in the B.1.351 and B.1.1.7 variants. Participants were mostly white British and included more females than males, and it was suggested by the authors that clonal diversity may have been underestimated. Because no day 14 peak-response samples were available, the repertoires could be characterized only after the peak T cell response. After two AZD1222 doses, spike-specific TCR breadth and depth were significantly higher than at day 0 and than in MenACWY recipients. Conclusions about previously exposed vaccinees were limited because only a handful of AZD1222 recipients were SARS-CoV-2 seropositive at baseline. Vaccine-associated CD4 TCRs spanned the whole spike protein, with dominant responses in regions 160-218 and 743-854.

The sample's time point label, decoded: baseline before first vaccination. Vaccinee samples were obtained from the UK trials COV001 and COV002, which included a single-blind randomized controlled phase 2/3 trial of AZD1222 (ChAdOx1 nCoV-19) in healthy adults. Trial participant PBMC samples were collected at day 0 and day 28 after the second dose for TCRbeta chain sequencing. The CDR3 regions of human TCRbeta chains were analyzed by immunosequencing. The authors processed their data as follows. Repertoire TCRs were checked for matches against a reference library of SARS-CoV-2-specific TCRs that had been generated using the MIRA antigen-specificity platform. Breadth was defined as the fraction of unique TCRs that were SARS-CoV-2-associated. Depth was defined as the fraction of total T cells that were SARS-CoV-2-associated. Using the MIRA data, every spike-specific TCR was mapped to the spike region that the TCR reacted to and assigned to either a CD4 or a CD8 class. Log10-transformed breadth and depth values were compared by one-way ANOVA with Sidak's multiple comparisons tests. This immuneACCESS table, as held by TCRdb, lists in-frame sequences with V and J called but not all clones. Of the missing ones, under half trace to an unresolved V gene in checked studies; the others have no known cause. The V and J calls and clone size come from that table; D and trimming were worked out from the DNA. In this sample the table shows tens of thousands of clones, about 90% of which occur a single time. Jointly, the top ten make up around 5% of the sample.

This specimen was peripheral blood, taken on day 0 of AZD1222 vaccination. This TCR came from an adult in good health. The rearranged chain carries TRBV18 and TRBJ1-2; TRBD1 matches 8 bases in the middle. This receptor has the CDR3 CASSPDRVYGYTF. The bases read TGTGCCAGCTCACCGGACAGGGTCTACGGCTACACCTTC.